This TCR beta chain was observed in a study of vaccination and CD4 T cells after COVID-19. Germline values: CDR1 MNHNS, CDR2 SASEGT. Trimming removed 6 bases from V and 6 bases from J; junction bases left unmatched: 7. The CDR3 contains 14 residues. Sequencing of DNA taken from cultured CD4+ T cells relied on the Oncomine TCR Beta short-read assay. TCRdb re-derived calls from the PCR reads in MiXCR, one entry per CDR3 protein. The sample gives under 15,000 distinct CDR3 sequences, around 46% of which show up once; about a fifth is in the top ten. Treatment defined: approximately 9-day PBMC culture with coronavirus spike peptide pools or control peptides (ViraFEST assay). US Alpha, Beta and Delta variants postdated the positive PCR dates, which ran from March to December 2020. Details on this clonotype: The antigen is undetermined.

This clonotype was sampled from a human donor who had recovered from COVID-19. J is TRBJ1-1 and V is TRBV6-1; TRBD1 matches at 10 bases. The sample comprised CD4+ T cells from blood, cultured in vitro. The CDR3, as DNA: TGTGCCAGCAGCCGACAGGGGGCGGTTTCTGAAGCTTTCTTT. Its protein is CASSRQGAVSEAFF.